These 30 T cell receptor beta chains originate from one sample sequenced in a study of CD8+CD57+ T cells in acquired aplastic anemia. According to the study, genomic DNA was the template for TCR beta VDJ and CDR3 profiling. From the reads, TCRdb called clonotypes with MiXCR, one entry per CDR3 protein. The profile covers roughly 200,000 distinct CDR3 sequences, with 65% appearing a single time and around 60% taken by the ten largest. CD8+CD57+ cell expansion, shown by flow cytometry, had occurred in the patients selected for sequencing. Sequencing was carried out using sorted CD4+, CD8+, or CD8+CD57+ T cells (not recorded which) from PBMCs. The receptors were sampled from a human donor with aplastic anemia.

The chain recombines TRBV7-2 with TRBJ2-3; 8 bases are shared with TRBD2. This CDR3 has 13 amino acids. Trimming at V came to 8 bases and at J to 6 bases, leaving 7 bases not matched to a gene. Per germline, CDR1 SGHTA and CDR2 FQGNSA. The CDR3 protein is CASAQAGADTQYF. DNA for the CDR3: TGTGCCAGCGCCCAAGCGGGAGCCGATACGCAGTATTTT.

Details on this clonotype: One end of the junction fails to match germline, which may point to a read error. The CDR3 nucleotides read TGTGCCACCGGCAGCACTAGCTCGGGGAATGAGCAGTTCTTC. Translated: CATGSTSSGNEQFF. V is TRBV15 and J is TRBJ2-1; D is perhaps TRBD2 (6 bases). The CDR3 is 14 residues long. The V gene's germline CDR1 is LNHNV and CDR2 YYDKDF (reference sequence).

The V and J genes are TRBV2 and TRBJ1-5; no firm D call. This CDR3 is 18 amino acids long. The V end was cut by 5 bases, the J end by 1 base, with 21 bases between. From germline, CDR1 is SNHLY and CDR2 FYNNEI. CDR3 sequence: CASSYSNVLRFSNQPQHF. The DNA of the CDR3 is TGTGCCAGCAGTTACTCGAATGTGCTGAGGTTCAGCAATCAGCCCCAGCATTTT.

The chain has TRBV7-9 and TRBJ2-6; 7 bases map to TRBD1. The CDR3 consists of 17 residues. CDR1 and CDR2 (germline): SEHNR, FQNEAQ (reference sequence). After removal of 5 bases from V and 2 bases from J, the junction contained 9 bases not matched to a gene. CDR3 DNA sequence: TGTGCCAGCAGCGGACAGGTTTCCCTCGCTGGGGCCAACGTCCTGACTTTC. This sequence encodes CASSGQVSLAGANVLTF.

Relative to its sample, this clonotype is medium-sized (0.01 to 0.1%). The chain joins TRBV7-6 to TRBJ1-2, with TRBD1 matching over 10 bases. The junction had 10 bases not matched to a gene; V was cut back by 5 bases and J by 7 bases. The germline gives CDR1 SGHVS, CDR2 FNYEAQ. The CDR3 spans 15 residues. The DNA for the CDR3 is TGTGCCAGCAGCCCCGAGGAGACAGGGGGCGTTGGCTACACCTTC. Its translation is CASSPEETGGVGYTF.

This chain connects TRBV30 to TRBJ1-1; D gene uncertain. Germline values: CDR1 GTSNPN, CDR2 SVGIG (reference sequence). Trimming pared 5 bases from V and 9 bases from J, leaving 13 bases between. The CDR3 extends over 11 amino acids. DNA for the CDR3: TGTGCCTGGGTTACGAACACACAAGCTTTCTTT. Protein: CAWVTNTQAFF.

The V gene is TRBV6-6, the J gene TRBJ2-1, with 10 bases lining up with TRBD1. This CDR3 has 14 residues. V dropped 7 bases and J dropped 4; count of bases not matched to a gene: 4. CDR1 and CDR2 from the germline V gene are MNHNY and SVGAGI (reference sequence). The DNA for the CDR3 is TGTGCCAGCAATCCGGGACAGGGGTACAATGAGCAGTTCTTC. Protein sequence: CASNPGQGYNEQFF.

This clonotype came up once. This chain links TRBV7-9 with TRBJ2-7, with 8 bases matching TRBD1. The V gene's germline CDR1 is SEHNR and CDR2 FQNEAQ (reference sequence). CDR3 size: 15 residues. V dropped 5 bases and J dropped 2; count of bases not matched to a gene: 8. DNA for the CDR3: TGTGCCAGCAGCGCAATTTCGGGACAGGCCTACGAGCAGTACTTC. Amino acid sequence: CASSAISGQAYEQYF.

This sequence joins TRBV7-6 and TRBJ2-6; D ambiguous. This CDR3 contains 14 residues. Deletions cut 3 bases from V and 2 bases from J, with 5 bases between. Per germline, CDR1 SGHVS and CDR2 FNYEAQ. CDR3 bases: TGTGCCAGCAGCTTCGGAACTGGGGCCAACGTCCTGACTTTC. As protein: CASSFGTGANVLTF.

This clonotype occurred many times. The genes are TRBV7-8 and TRBJ2-3; TRBD2 matches at 14 bases. CDR3 length: 16 amino acids. The germline V gene encodes CDR1 SGHVS and CDR2 FQNEAQ. The V segment lost 4 bases and the J segment 4 bases; nucleotides outside the gene matches: 4. The CDR3 loop reads CASSWTSGGWADTQYF. The CDR3 DNA is TGTGCCAGCAGCTGGACTAGCGGGGGGTGGGCAGATACGCAGTATTTT.

In this sample, this clonotype turned up a few times. The chain is built from TRBV27 and TRBJ2-3; the D gene is possibly TRBD1 (5 bases). The V gene's germline CDR1 is MNHEY and CDR2 SMNVEV (reference sequence). This CDR3 has 14 residues. The V end lost 4 bases, the J end lost 5 bases, and 13 bases lay between the germline ends. CDR3 nucleotide sequence: TGTGCCAGCAGTTACACCCCCCAGGGAGATACGCAGTATTTT. This gives the protein CASSYTPQGDTQYF.

The chain couples TRBV2 to TRBJ2-1; the match to TRBD1 covers 9 bases. The J segment lost 9 bases and the V segment lost 4 bases, leaving 13 bases of the junction unmatched. Germline V gives CDR1 SNHLY, CDR2 FYNNEI. The CDR3 spans 16 residues. Here the CDR3 DNA reads TGTGCCAGCAGTGGGAAGGGGACAGGGTCTCCTGTTGAGCAGTTCTTC. This translates into CASSGKGTGSPVEQFF.

This clonotype has more than one count but fewer than ten. The V call is TRBV5-1, the J call TRBJ2-3, with D possibly being TRBD1 or TRBD2 (5 bases each). Germline lookup yields CDR1 SGHRS and CDR2 YFSETQ. Trimming removed 3 bases at V and 2 bases at J, with 13 bases between. The CDR3 extends over 15 amino acids. The CDR3 DNA follows: TGCGCCAGCAGCTACCGGGACCGAACCACAGATACGCAGTATTTT. Protein sequence: CASSYRDRTTDTQYF.

The CDR3: CASSVVGEVPLHF. The CDR3 DNA is TGTGCCAGCAGCGTAGTTGGCGAAGTCCCCCTCCACTTT. The J gene is TRBJ1-6, the V gene TRBV9; D gene ambiguous. Trimming removed 0 bases from V and 13 bases from J, with 11 bases in between. Germline V lookup: CDR1 SGDLS, CDR2 YYNGEE. The CDR3 is made up of 13 amino acids.

This clonotype was detected only once. The rearrangement joins TRBV28 to TRBJ2-1; possibly TRBD1 for D (6 bases). The germline gives CDR1 MDHEN, CDR2 SYDVKM. This CDR3 is built from 14 residues. Trimming removed 8 bases from V and 7 bases from J, with 18 bases in between. CDR3 in amino acids: CASAIPGQWNEQFF. In DNA form, the CDR3 reads TGTGCCAGCGCAATACCGGGACAATGGAATGAGCAGTTCTTC.

In nucleotides, the CDR3 is TGTGCCAGCAGCTTTGACGGAGGTGGAAGGCCCCTCCACTTT. Translation: CASSFDGGGRPLHF. The genes are TRBV7-2 and TRBJ1-6; D is unresolved. Germline assignment: CDR1 SGHTA and CDR2 FQGNSA. V lost 3 bases to trimming and J lost 13 bases, with 16 bases between them. The CDR3 runs to 14 residues.

In regard to this clonotype: One end of the junction fails to match germline, which may point to a read error. The genes are TRBV7-2 and TRBJ2-7, with 8 bases lining up with TRBD2. In germline, CDR1 is SGHTA, CDR2 FQGNSA. The CDR3 loop spans 16 amino acids. CDR3 amino acids: CDSSPQPGLGLYEQYF. The CDR3 DNA is TGTGACAGCAGCCCCCAACCGGGACTAGGGTTGTACGAGCAGTACTTC.

This clonotype was seen a few times. The chain joins TRBV19 to TRBJ2-7; the match to TRBD1 covers 9 bases. Losses at the gene ends were 5 bases for V and 5 bases for J; bases not matched to a gene: 7. CDR1 LNHDA and CDR2 SQIVND come from the germline V gene (reference sequence). The CDR3 runs 14 residues. This chain's CDR3 is CASSPRDRDDEQYF. The CDR3 nucleotides read TGTGCCAGTAGTCCGCGGGACAGGGATGACGAGCAGTACTTC.

This chain links TRBV6-4 with TRBJ2-1, with D uncertain. CDR3 length: 14 residues. CDR1 is MRHNA and CDR2 is SNTAGT in the germline V gene. V dropped 4 bases and J dropped 1 base, with 8 bases sitting between them. CDR3 DNA sequence: TGTGCCAGCAGTGTTGAGCAATCCTACAATGAGCAGTTCTTC. Translation gives CASSVEQSYNEQFF.

Only a few counts were recorded for this clonotype. The chain is built from TRBV27 and TRBJ2-1, with D possibly TRBD1 on 5 matching bases. V lost 9 bases and J lost 4, with 16 bases in between. Germline CDR1 is MNHEY and CDR2 is SMNVEV (reference sequence). This CDR3 is built from 14 residues. CDR3 DNA sequence: TGTGCCAGTAGCCCGTGGGGCACATACAATGAGCAGTTCTTC. It encodes CASSPWGTYNEQFF.

The rearrangement joins TRBV6-5 to TRBJ2-3, with D possibly TRBD2 on 6 matching bases. Germline lookup yields CDR1 MNHEY and CDR2 SVGAGI. V lost 2 bases and J lost 1, with 13 bases in between. This CDR3 is 16 amino acids long. For the CDR3, the DNA is TGTGCCAGCAGTTACCCCGGGGGATCCGGCACAGATACGCAGTATTTT. Residues: CASSYPGGSGTDTQYF.

Only a few counts were recorded for this clonotype. The rearrangement uses TRBV10-3 and TRBJ1-2, with 7 bases fitting TRBD1. Germline V gene data show CDR1 as ENHRY and CDR2 as SYGVKD. The V and J ends lost 6 bases and 8 bases, in that order; junction bases with no gene match: 15. This CDR3 has 15 residues. CDR3 sequence: CAIRGGGDRAQGYTF. The CDR3 bases are TGTGCCATCAGAGGTGGTGGAGACAGGGCGCAGGGCTACACCTTC.

Written as DNA, the CDR3 is TGTGCCAGCAGCTTAGCTGGTGGTCTAAGGTCGGGACAGGGCGCCTATGGCTACACCTTC. This codes for CASSLAGGLRSGQGAYGYTF. This chain links TRBV7-8 with TRBJ1-2; the match to TRBD1 covers 9 bases. Per the germline V gene, CDR1 is SGHVS and CDR2 is FQNEAQ. V was pared by 0 bases and J by 4 bases, with 18 bases of the junction left unmatched. The length of the CDR3 is 20 residues. Filled out from reference TRBV7-8 and TRBJ1-2, the complete variable domain reads GAGVSQSPRYKVAKRGQDVALRCDPISGHVSLFWYQQALGQGPEFLTYFQNEAQLDKSGLPSDRFFAERPEGSVSTLKIQRTQQEDSAVYLCASSLAGGLRSGQGAYGYTFGSGTRLTVV.

Only one count was recorded for this clonotype. The chain has TRBV5-1 and TRBJ2-7; D gene unclear. V was trimmed by 4 bases and J by 9 bases, leaving 17 bases between them. The CDR3 totals 13 residues. Looked up from germline, CDR1 is SGHRS and CDR2 is YFSETQ. CDR3 DNA sequence: TGCGCCAGCAGCGCCAGGAACACAGATACGCAGTACTTC. Its translation is CASSARNTDTQYF. Using reference TRBV5-1 and TRBJ2-7 for the parts outside the CDR3, the full variable domain is KAGVTQTPRYLIKTRGQQVTLSCSPISGHRSVSWYQQTPGQGLQFLFEYFSETQRNKGNFPGRFSGRQFSNSRSEMNVSTLELGDSALYLCASSARNTDTQYFGPGTRLTVT.

J is TRBJ1-2 and V is TRBV10-3; the D gene is possibly TRBD1 (6 bases). The V gene's germline CDR1 is ENHRY and CDR2 SYGVKD. The CDR3 extends over 14 amino acids. Trimming cost V 3 bases and J 6 bases, with 14 bases left between them. The CDR3 sequence: CAISDWGRDNGYTF. CDR3 in DNA: TGTGCCATCAGTGATTGGGGGCGCGACAATGGCTACACCTTC.

Concerning this clonotype itself: The junction differs from germline at one of its ends, possibly a read error. The V and J genes are TRBV5-1 and TRBJ2-1; 9 nucleotides align to TRBD1. The length of the CDR3 is 15 residues. Germline V gene data show CDR1 as SGHRS and CDR2 as YFSETQ. The CDR3 sequence: CASSSPGQGIWEQLF. The CDR3 DNA is TGCGCCAGCAGCTCTCCGGGACAGGGAATATGGGAGCAGCTCTTC.

The rearrangement uses TRBV20-1 and TRBJ2-3; D gene unclear. Germline assignment: CDR1 DFQATT and CDR2 SNEGSKA (reference sequence). The CDR3 contains 14 residues. V dropped 3 bases and J dropped 0 bases, with 10 bases sitting between them. The CDR3 sequence: CSASESGSTDTQYF. In DNA form, the CDR3 reads TGCAGTGCTAGCGAGTCAGGTAGCACAGATACGCAGTATTTT.

The V gene is TRBV19, the J gene TRBJ1-5; D possibly corresponds to TRBD1 (5 bases). The ends were cut back, 7 bases at V and 4 bases at J, with 17 bases in the middle. The CDR3 loop spans 15 amino acids. The germline V gene has CDR1 LNHDA and CDR2 SQIVND (reference sequence). The CDR3 here is CASTLYRQPNQPQHF. CDR3 nucleotide sequence: TGTGCCAGTACCCTATACCGACAGCCTAATCAGCCCCAGCATTTT.

The CDR3 bases are TGTGCCATCAGTGAGCAGGGGTACAATGAGCAGTTCTTC. Protein sequence: CAISEQGYNEQFF. The V and J genes are TRBV10-3 and TRBJ2-1; perhaps TRBD1 as D (6 bases). This CDR3 region has 13 residues. With 2 bases removed from V and 4 bases from J, the gap between germline ends came to 6 bases. Germline V gene data show CDR1 as ENHRY and CDR2 as SYGVKD.

This clonotype was found a few times. The junction does not match germline at one end; this may be a read error. The chain couples TRBV20-1 to TRBJ1-1; D is perhaps TRBD1 (6 bases). The CDR3 loop spans 14 amino acids. Per the germline V gene, CDR1 is DFQATT and CDR2 is SNEGSKA (reference sequence). The CDR3 reads CSARIRGRGTEAFF. DNA for the CDR3: TGCAGCGCTAGGATCAGGGGTCGAGGCACTGAAGCTTTCTTT.